A selection of T cell receptor beta chains follows, all from one sample in a study of cytomegalovirus exposure and HLA in healthy donors. TCRdb's table, derived via immunoSEQ multiplex PCR, lists solely in-frame clones and lacks some. Seen here are 60,000 to 85,000 clones, 80% to 90% observed once, and the top ten hold over 15%. Sequencing was done on a sample of PBMCs. The receptors here all came from a man in his sixties or seventies in good health and CMV-seropositive. Both conserved end residues are part of each CDR3. The order of the fields is D gene, clone size, V gene, J gene, CDR3 protein, CDR3 DNA. D genes are given only for firm matches. Clone size is stated in some rows and not others, as once, few, many or a class when expanded.

>TRBD1|-|TRBV29-1|TRBJ2-5
CSVVQGAYETQYF
TGCAGCGTCGTACAGGGGGCTTATGAGACCCAGTACTTC
>TRBD2|-|TRBV25-1|TRBJ2-1
CASRGWGTSGRAKQFF
TGTGCCAGCAGGGGGTGGGGGACTAGCGGGAGGGCTAAGCAGTTCTTC
>-|-|TRBV7-9|TRBJ2-7
CASSLRLEGASYEQYF
TGTGCCAGCAGCTTACGTCTGGAGGGGGCCTCCTACGAGCAGTACTTC
>-|-|TRBV19|TRBJ2-3
CASSTPQISDTQYF
TGTGCCAGTAGTACACCACAGATTTCAGATACGCAGTATTTT
>TRBD1|-|TRBV30|TRBJ2-4
CAWARTGQNIQYF
TGTGCCTGGGCCCGGACAGGGCAAAACATTCAGTACTTC
>-|-|TRBV4-2|TRBJ1-5
CASSQDGGNSNQPQHF
TGTGCCAGCAGCCAAGATGGTGGCAATAGCAATCAGCCCCAGCATTTT
>TRBD1|-|TRBV27|TRBJ2-7
CASRTTGVYEQYF
TGTGCCAGCCGGACGACAGGGGTCTACGAGCAGTACTTC
>TRBD1|-|TRBV27|TRBJ2-1
CASSEPGQGEQFF
TGTGCCAGCAGTGAACCAGGACAGGGTGAGCAGTTCTTC
>TRBD1|-|TRBV5-1|TRBJ2-5
CASSFGGTGETQYF
TGCGCCAGCAGCTTTGGAGGGACAGGGGAGACCCAGTACTTC
>TRBD2|-|TRBV6-5|TRBJ2-7
CASSYSSGSPYEQYF
TGTGCCAGCAGTTATTCCAGCGGGAGTCCCTACGAGCAGTACTTC
>TRBD2|once|TRBV7-9|TRBJ2-7
CASSLRDSGLLYEQYF
TGTGCCAGCAGCTTAAGGGATAGCGGGCTACTCTACGAGCAGTACTTC
>TRBD2|-|TRBV27|TRBJ2-3
CASSLPGGQYTQYF
TGTGCCAGCAGTTTACCGGGAGGGCAGTATACGCAGTATTTT
>-|-|TRBV7-9|TRBJ2-7
CASSSQGGGNEQYF
TGTGCCAGCAGCTCACAGGGTGGGGGTAACGAGCAGTACTTC
>TRBD1|-|TRBV25-1|TRBJ1-4
CASSNVGQGSEKLFF
TGTGCCAGCAGTAACGTCGGACAGGGGAGTGAAAAACTGTTTTTT
>TRBD2|-|TRBV5-1|TRBJ2-1
CASSRLAGGIWNEQFF
TGCGCCAGCAGCCGACTAGCGGGGGGGATCTGGAATGAGCAGTTCTTC
>TRBD1|-|TRBV30|TRBJ1-2
CAWTTGGHGYTF
TGTGCCTGGACTACAGGGGGCCATGGCTACACCTTC